This TCR beta chain was identified during a study of blood T cell repertoires in COVID-19. Across the whole study: The United States, Italy and Spain supplied acute and convalescent COVID-19 samples. PBMCs, B-cell-depleted T cells, or T cells were the source of the cDNA or gDNA that made up the material.

Original data processing: Reference gene primer amplification yielded estimated nucleated cell counts. Produced via immunoSEQ multiplex PCR; TCRdb's table is partial and in-frame only. V, J and clone size were drawn from that table, and D and trimming were deduced from the DNA. The sample carries about 40,000 clones, about 84% recorded once. The CDR3 is made up of 15 amino acids. Per the germline V gene, CDR1 is SGHNT and CDR2 is YENEEA. V was clipped by 0 bases and J by 1 base, with 9 bases between them. The chain couples TRBV11-3 to TRBJ1-1; D is unclear. Material for sequencing was peripheral blood. The receptor was derived from an elderly man with active or convalescent COVID-19. CDR3 region: CASSLDGQENTEAFF. The CDR3 nucleotides are TGTGCCAGCAGCTTAGATGGGCAGGAGAACACTGAAGCTTTCTTT.